This passage covers 23 T cell receptor beta chains from one sample sequenced in a study of T cell clonotyping in hematopoietic cell transplantation. Time point given: recipient sample about 28 days before transplant, after cytoreduction. Sequencing was performed with immunoSEQ multiplex PCR; in TCRdb, only in-frame clones are kept and a portion is missing. The sample has 45,000 to 60,000 clones; approximately 90% are singletons. Sequencing was performed on peripheral blood mononuclear cells, taken before stem cell transplant. All receptors come from a man aged 60 to 69 with biphenotypic leukemia. Some clones in this sample may be carry-over from other donors' samples.

Details on this clone: The same CDR3 is also encoded by other DNA sequences in this sample. The chain couples TRBV4-3 to TRBJ2-7; D unclear. V shed 0 bases and J shed 7 bases, with 10 bases lying between them. The CDR3 length is 13 residues. Germline V lookup: CDR1 LGHNA, CDR2 YSLEER. The CDR3 sequence: CASSQEGWEEQYF. The CDR3 DNA reads TGCGCCAGCAGCCAAGAAGGTTGGGAAGAGCAGTACTTC.

V usage is TRBV5-6 and J usage is TRBJ2-7; D might be TRBD1 or TRBD2, each matching 5 bases. CDR3 length: 17 residues. V was shortened by 1 base and J by 0 bases, with 17 bases between the two germline ends. Germline V gene lookup returns CDR1 SGHDT and CDR2 YYEEEE. For the CDR3, the DNA is TGTGCCAGCAGCTTGCGGGACGGACGGTGGGGCTCCTACGAGCAGTACTTC. It encodes CASSLRDGRWGSYEQYF.

The chain uses TRBV6-1 and TRBJ1-2, with a possible D match to TRBD1 (6 bases). Germline V gene sequence: CDR1 MNHNS, CDR2 SASEGT. The CDR3 totals 14 residues. Trimming removed 1 base from V and 5 bases from J, with 11 bases in between. The CDR3 region has the DNA TGTGCCAGCAGTGAAGTGGACAGTTTATATGGCTACACCTTC. Its translation: CASSEVDSLYGYTF.

Details on this clone: Other DNA sequences of this sample code for an identical CDR3. The chain combines TRBV20-1 with TRBJ2-7; tentatively, D is TRBD1 or TRBD2 (5 bases each). The CDR3 loop spans 11 amino acids. Trimming pared 5 bases from V and 4 bases from J, leaving 9 bases between. Germline values: CDR1 DFQATT, CDR2 SNEGSKA (reference sequence). The DNA of the CDR3 is TGCAGTGCTCGGGGACCTTACGAGCAGTACTTC. It specifies CSARGPYEQYF.

As to this clone: At one end, the junction sequence differs from germline, possibly due to a read error. V usage is TRBV19 and J usage is TRBJ2-5; D unresolved. This CDR3 has 12 amino acids. Germline V CDR1 and CDR2: LNHDA, SQIVND (reference sequence). The CDR3 nucleotides read TGTGCAAGTAACGGTCCCCAAGAGACCCAGTACTTC. Translation gives CASNGPQETQYF. The full variable domain, its missing parts supplied by reference TRBV19 and TRBJ2-5, is DGGITQSPKYLFRKEGQNVTLSCEQNLNHDAMYWYRQDPGQGLRLIYYSQIVNDFQKGDIAEGYSVSREKKESFPLTVTSAQKNPTAFYLCASNGPQETQYFGPGTRLLVL.

The chain is built from TRBV7-2 and TRBJ2-5, with 9 nucleotides matching TRBD2. The germline V gene encodes CDR1 SGHTA and CDR2 FQGNSA. V was clipped by 5 bases and J by 1 base; unmatched bases: 2. CDR3 length: 14 residues. This CDR3 is CASSVTSGQETQYF. The CDR3 bases are TGTGCCAGCAGCGTGACTAGCGGCCAAGAGACCCAGTACTTC.

The rearrangement uses TRBV9 and TRBJ2-7; D gene unclear. V was shortened by 4 bases and J by 5 bases, with 19 bases between the two germline ends. Germline V gene data show CDR1 as SGDLS and CDR2 as YYNGEE. The CDR3 totals 15 residues. The CDR3 nucleotides read TGTGCCAGCAGCTCGATCGGCGGAATCGGCCACGAGCAGTACTTC. It specifies CASSSIGGIGHEQYF.

This chain uses TRBV6-5 with TRBJ2-2; the D gene is possibly TRBD1 (6 bases). Looked up from germline, CDR1 is MNHEY and CDR2 is SVGAGI. The CDR3 has 14 residues. V was pared by 11 bases and J by 6 bases, with 19 bases between. In DNA form, the CDR3 reads TGTGCCGCGCGAACAGGGTTTGAGGCCGGGGAGCTGTTTTTT. As protein: CAARTGFEAGELFF.

This chain links TRBV19 with TRBJ2-7, with 7 bases aligning to TRBD2. The CDR3 totals 16 residues. Germline V gene data show CDR1 as LNHDA and CDR2 as SQIVND (reference sequence). Trimming cost V 5 bases and J 2 bases; bases outside gene matches: 12. The CDR3 coding sequence is TGTGCCAGTAGTCTAAGAAGCGGGGACCTACCCTACGAGCAGTACTTC. Encoded protein: CASSLRSGDLPYEQYF. Variable domain in full (rest from reference TRBV19 and TRBJ2-7): DGGITQSPKYLFRKEGQNVTLSCEQNLNHDAMYWYRQDPGQGLRLIYYSQIVNDFQKGDIAEGYSVSREKKESFPLTVTSAQKNPTAFYLCASSLRSGDLPYEQYFGPGTRLTVT.

This clone was picked up one time. Additional DNA sequences in this sample encode the identical CDR3. The genes are TRBV6-5 and TRBJ1-4; perhaps TRBD1 as D (6 bases). Trimming cost V 6 bases and J 7 bases, with 15 bases left between them. The V gene's germline CDR1 is MNHEY and CDR2 SVGAGI. The CDR3 length is 14 residues. The CDR3 region has the DNA TGTGCCAGCAGACATGACAGGTCGGGTGAAAAACTGTTTTTT. Translated: CASRHDRSGEKLFF.

In its sample, this clone was seen once. This chain connects TRBV5-1 to TRBJ1-1, with D uncertain. Trimming shortened V by 4 bases and J by 0 bases, and 4 bases separated the two germline ends. CDR1 SGHRS and CDR2 YFSETQ come from the germline V gene. The CDR3 totals 12 residues. CDR3 amino acids: CASSGVNTEAFF. The CDR3 DNA reads as TGCGCCAGCAGCGGGGTGAACACTGAAGCTTTCTTT.

This chain uses TRBV4-2 with TRBJ2-1, with 7 bases aligning to TRBD2. V dropped 0 bases and J dropped 4; count of bases not matched to a gene: 6. CDR1 is LGHNA, CDR2 YNFKEQ, per germline. There are 16 residues in the CDR3. In DNA, the CDR3 is TGTGCCAGCAGCCAAGATCGCGGGAGTATGTACAATGAGCAGTTCTTC. Its translation is CASSQDRGSMYNEQFF.

The V gene is TRBV7-9, the J gene TRBJ1-4, with 7 bases matching TRBD1. The ends lost 5 bases at V and 6 bases at J; junction bases unmatched: 9. Germline CDR1 is SEHNR and CDR2 is FQNEAQ (reference sequence). This CDR3 is 15 amino acids long. The CDR3 DNA follows: TGTGCCAGCAGCGTAGGGGACAGATACTATGAAAAACTGTTTTTT. The encoded protein is CASSVGDRYYEKLFF. The full variable domain, with the rest looked up from reference TRBV7-9 and TRBJ1-4, is DTGVSQNPRHKITKRGQNVTFRCDPISEHNRLYWYRQTLGQGPEFLTYFQNEAQLEKSRLLSDRFSAERPKGSFSTLEIQRTEQGDSAMYLCASSVGDRYYEKLFFGSGTQLSVL.

The chain couples TRBV4-1 to TRBJ1-4; TRBD1 matches 7 bases. V shed 2 bases and J 2 bases; nucleotides not matched to a gene: 5. Looked up from germline, CDR1 is MGHRA and CDR2 is YSYEKL. This CDR3 is built from 16 residues. CDR3 coding DNA: TGCGCCAGCAGCCAACCAGGGGGGAGGACTAATGAAAAACTGTTTTTT. Its translation is CASSQPGGRTNEKLFF.

The V and J genes are TRBV7-6 and TRBJ2-7; TRBD2 is a possible D gene (6 bases). The CDR3 loop spans 16 amino acids. Looked up from germline, CDR1 is SGHVS and CDR2 is FNYEAQ. V lost 2 bases to trimming and J lost 3 bases, with 17 bases between them. CDR3: CASSLSTGGTLYEQYF. CDR3 DNA: TGTGCCAGCAGCTTAAGTACCGGGGGAACACTCTACGAGCAGTACTTC. Using reference TRBV7-6 and TRBJ2-7 for the parts outside the CDR3, the full variable domain is GAGVSQSPRYKVTKRGQDVALRCDPISGHVSLYWYRQALGQGPEFLTYFNYEAQQDKSGLPNDRFSAERPEGSISTLTIQRTEQRDSAMYRCASSLSTGGTLYEQYFGPGTRLTVT.

The gene calls are TRBV6-5 and TRBJ2-7, with TRBD1 matching 9 bases. Looked up from germline, CDR1 is MNHEY and CDR2 is SVGAGI. The CDR3 length is 15 residues. V was clipped by 2 bases and J by 3 bases; unmatched bases: 5. CDR3 amino acids: CASSYRDRVDYEQYF. CDR3 coding DNA: TGTGCCAGCAGTTACCGGGACAGGGTTGACTACGAGCAGTACTTC.

The chain joins TRBV28 to TRBJ1-5; unclear D gene. The CDR3 consists of 14 residues. The ends were cut back, 5 bases at V and 3 bases at J, with 11 bases in the middle. Looked up from germline, CDR1 is MDHEN and CDR2 is SYDVKM. CDR3 in DNA: TGTGCCAGCAGTGAGGACTTTGCCAATCAGCCCCAGCATTTT. This translates into CASSEDFANQPQHF.

The chain employs TRBV9 and TRBJ2-2, with 7 bases matching TRBD2. Germline lookup yields CDR1 SGDLS and CDR2 YYNGEE. Unmatched junction bases numbered 3, after V lost 0 bases and J lost 4 bases. The CDR3 is 15 amino acids. CDR3 sequence reads: CASSVVGGGTGELFF. The CDR3 coding sequence is TGTGCCAGCAGCGTAGTAGGCGGGGGCACCGGGGAGCTGTTTTTT.

The chain joins TRBV5-1 to TRBJ2-2, with TRBD2 matching 11 bases. CDR3 length: 16 amino acids. Germline trimming cut 3 bases from V and 7 bases from J; bases unmatched to any gene: 8. Per the germline V gene, CDR1 is SGHRS and CDR2 is YFSETQ. For the CDR3, the DNA is TGCGCCAGCAGCTCGGCGCTAGCGGGAGGATACGGGGAGCTGTTTTTT. This encodes CASSSALAGGYGELFF.

The V gene is TRBV7-2, the J gene TRBJ2-4, with 8 positions matching TRBD2. The length of the CDR3 is 13 residues. Losses at the gene ends were 5 bases for V and 8 bases for J; bases not matched to a gene: 5. Germline CDR1 is SGHTA and CDR2 is FQGNSA. CDR3 DNA sequence: TGTGCCAGCAGCGTGAGCGGGAGTGACATTCAGTACTTC. It codes for CASSVSGSDIQYF.

This rearrangement joins TRBV2 to TRBJ2-1; 10 nucleotides line up with TRBD2. With V trimmed by 6 bases and J by 7 bases, 9 bases remained unmatched. This CDR3 comprises 15 residues. Germline V gives CDR1 SNHLY, CDR2 FYNNEI. The CDR3 DNA reads TGTGCCAGCAGAAGGAGCCTAGCGGGAGTTAATGAGCAGTTCTTC. Its translation: CASRRSLAGVNEQFF.

This chain joins TRBV30 and TRBJ2-1; 14 positions match TRBD2. CDR1 is GTSNPN and CDR2 is SVGIG in the germline V gene (reference sequence). With V trimmed by 7 bases and J by 5 bases, 13 bases remained unmatched. This CDR3 is 17 amino acids long. The CDR3 loop reads CALTSGRVVGGHNEQFF. The CDR3 region has the DNA TGTGCCTTGACTAGCGGGAGGGTTGTAGGAGGGCACAATGAGCAGTTCTTC.

The chain recombines TRBV6-5 with TRBJ2-7, with TRBD2 matching 10 bases. The germline CDR1 and CDR2 sequences are MNHEY and SVGAGI. The CDR3 length is 15 residues. The ends lost 6 bases at V and 3 bases at J; junction bases unmatched: 8. CDR3 coding DNA: TGTGCCAGCAGAACTCTAGCGGGAGCACGCTACGAGCAGTACTTC. Translation: CASRTLAGARYEQYF.